A selection of T cell receptor beta chains follows, all from one sample in a study of human T cells and chemical hapten exposure. From the RACE reads, TCRdb called clonotypes with MiXCR, one entry per CDR3 protein. The data show tens of thousands of distinct CDR3 sequences, roughly 12% seen once. The source material was whole blood, sampled in connection with sensitization to the hapten diphenylcyclopropenone (DPC). These receptors all come from a woman in her thirties or forties with alopecia areata. Some clones in this sample may be carry-over from other donors' samples. Both conserved end residues are part of each CDR3. A D gene is named only where the DNA matches it firmly. Some rows mark clone size as missing; the rest say once, few, many or name a class of expanded clone.

clone_size j_call v_call d_call cdr3_aa cdr3_nt
many TRBJ1-1 TRBV6-5 NA CASSYSSENTEAFF TGTGCCAGCAGTTACTCGTCCGAGAACACTGAAGCTTTCTTT
NA TRBJ2-5 TRBV29-1 TRBD1 CSVPGQPEETQYF TGCAGCGTTCCGGGACAGCCCGAGGAGACCCAGTACTTC
NA TRBJ2-1 TRBV29-1 NA CSGVPGADEQFF TGCAGCGGGGTGCCGGGGGCGGATGAGCAGTTCTTC
many TRBJ2-7 TRBV28 NA CASRPGLYEQYF TGTGCCAGCCGACCGGGACTCTACGAGCAGTACTTC
NA TRBJ2-3 TRBV7-6 TRBD2 CASSPLVRSGRPADTQYF TGTGCCAGCAGCCCCCTTGTTCGTAGCGGGAGGCCTGCAGATACGCAGTATTTT
few TRBJ2-6 TRBV28 NA CASTPGGSGANVLTF TGTGCCAGCACCCCTGGAGGGTCTGGGGCCAACGTCCTGACTTTC
many TRBJ2-3 TRBV20-1 NA CSARWVGTDTQYF TGCAGTGCTAGATGGGTTGGCACAGATACGCAGTATTTT
few TRBJ2-1 TRBV10-3 TRBD2 CAIRDHLPGTSGAPSEQFF TGTGCCATCAGGGACCACCTCCCGGGGACTAGCGGGGCCCCTAGTGAGCAGTTCTTC
NA TRBJ2-1 TRBV6-1 NA CASSFNAKQFF TGTGCCAGCAGTTTTAACGCCAAGCAGTTCTTC
few TRBJ2-7 TRBV11-1 TRBD1 CASSSRTGRFEQYF TGTGCCAGCAGCTCGCGGACAGGGAGGTTCGAGCAGTACTTC
NA TRBJ1-5 TRBV28 NA CAGGGDSNQPQHF TGTGCCGGAGGCGGCGATAGCAATCAGCCCCAGCATTTT
many TRBJ2-3 TRBV18 TRBD2 CASSPLSPGGPNTQYF TGTGCCAGCTCACCGCTTTCACCGGGGGGGCCTAATACGCAGTATTTT
NA TRBJ1-6 TRBV5-1 NA CASSLAVRENSPLHF TGCGCCAGCAGCTTGGCCGTGAGGGAGAATTCACCCCTCCACTTT
NA TRBJ1-5 TRBV28 NA CASSLESGINQPQHF TGTGCCAGCAGTTTAGAGTCTGGGATCAATCAGCCCCAGCATTTT
many TRBJ2-5 TRBV7-2 NA CASSFNLYGGEPQETQYF TGTGCCAGCAGCTTCAACCTATACGGCGGGGAACCCCAAGAGACCCAGTACTTC
NA TRBJ1-1 TRBV28 TRBD1 CASSSRQGETEAFF TGTGCCAGCAGTTCAAGACAGGGGGAGACTGAAGCTTTCTTT
few TRBJ2-1 TRBV7-3 TRBD2 CASSLSLAEYNEQFF TGTGCCAGCAGCTTATCACTAGCGGAGTACAATGAGCAGTTCTTC
NA TRBJ2-3 TRBV27 NA CASSLSRAMSTDTQYF TGTGCCAGCAGTTTATCGCGGGCAATGAGCACAGATACGCAGTATTTT
NA TRBJ1-2 TRBV28 NA CASSLNRGYGGYTF TGTGCCAGCAGTTTAAACCGCGGTTATGGGGGCTACACCTTC
NA TRBJ2-1 TRBV12-3/TRBV12-4 TRBD2 CASSSPTSGVEQFF TGTGCCAGCAGTTCCCCCACTAGCGGGGTTGAGCAGTTCTTC
many TRBJ1-2 TRBV29-1 NA CSVEGVRGTF TGCAGCGTTGAAGGCGTGAGGGGGACCTTC
many TRBJ1-4 TRBV28 TRBD1 CASSLRGRLEKLFF TGTGCCAGCAGTTTAAGGGGGCGCTTGGAAAAACTGTTTTTT
NA TRBJ1-1 TRBV28 TRBD1 CASSSGQGDTEAFF TGTGCCAGCAGCTCTGGACAGGGCGACACTGAAGCTTTCTTT
few TRBJ1-1 TRBV20-1 NA CSAPRWKNTEAFF TGCAGTGCCCCCCGTTGGAAGAACACTGAAGCTTTCTTT
few TRBJ2-1 TRBV29-1 TRBD1 CSAGQVGGEQFF TGCAGCGCTGGACAGGTTGGGGGTGAGCAGTTCTTC
NA TRBJ2-5 TRBV4-1 NA CASSQAGGGEQETQYF TGCGCCAGCAGCCAGGCTGGGGGCGGGGAACAAGAGACCCAGTACTTC
few TRBJ2-7 TRBV29-1 NA CSVETFSLRAEQYF TGCAGCGTTGAGACTTTTTCACTACGAGCCGAGCAGTACTTC
NA TRBJ2-3 TRBV5-4 TRBD2 CASSSGLAGEDTQYF TGTGCCAGCAGCTCGGGACTAGCGGGAGAAGATACGCAGTATTTT
few TRBJ1-2 TRBV6-2/TRBV6-3 NA CASSYRSYGYTF TGTGCCAGCAGTTATAGGAGCTATGGCTACACCTTC
many TRBJ2-3 TRBV29-1 NA CSVGTDGDFDTQYF TGCAGCGTTGGAACGGACGGCGACTTTGATACGCAGTATTTT
NA TRBJ2-1 TRBV7-6 NA CASSLSPSIKYNEQFF TGTGCCAGCAGCTTATCTCCTAGCATAAAATACAATGAGCAGTTCTTC
few TRBJ2-5 TRBV7-2 TRBD2 CASSRTSGQETQYF TGTGCCAGCAGTAGGACTAGCGGCCAAGAGACCCAGTACTTC
many TRBJ1-6 TRBV18 TRBD1 CASSQQGAYNSPLHF TGTGCCAGCTCACAACAGGGGGCCTATAATTCACCCCTCCACTTT
NA TRBJ2-5 TRBV2 TRBD2 CASSVGLAGETQYF TGTGCCAGCAGTGTAGGACTAGCGGGAGAGACCCAGTACTTC
NA TRBJ1-5 TRBV28 NA CASSFLPGNQPQHF TGTGCCAGCAGTTTTCTACCGGGCAATCAGCCCCAGCATTTT
few TRBJ1-2 TRBV12-3/TRBV12-4 NA CASSQNLGHYGYTF TGTGCCAGCAGTCAGAATCTCGGGCACTATGGCTACACCTTC
many TRBJ2-7 TRBV5-1 TRBD2 CASSFSKREPGHEQYF TGCGCCAGCAGTTTCAGCAAGCGGGAGCCCGGCCACGAGCAGTACTTC
few TRBJ2-7 TRBV29-1 NA CSVASGLWYEQYF TGCAGCGTGGCCTCGGGGCTTTGGTACGAGCAGTACTTC
few TRBJ1-5 TRBV28 NA CASRQGRAQGNQPQHF TGTGCCAGCAGACAGGGTAGAGCTCAGGGAAATCAGCCCCAGCATTTT
NA TRBJ2-1 TRBV19 TRBD2 CASSGGLATNEQFF TGTGCCAGTAGTGGGGGACTAGCGACCAATGAGCAGTTCTTC
many TRBJ1-5 TRBV29-1 NA CSAGAPGQPQHF TGCAGCGCCGGGGCGCCCGGTCAGCCCCAGCATTTT
many TRBJ1-6 TRBV19 NA CASRVVYNSPLHF TGTGCCAGTAGGGTCGTCTATAATTCACCCCTCCACTTT
few TRBJ2-4 TRBV2 TRBD1 CASRETGMNIQYF TGTGCCAGCAGAGAGACAGGGATGAACATTCAGTACTTC
NA TRBJ1-1 TRBV28 NA CASSASGHAAEAFF TGTGCCAGCAGTGCGTCGGGGCACGCCGCTGAAGCTTTCTTT
few TRBJ2-2 TRBV19 NA CATDAQINTGELFF TGTGCCACCGATGCGCAGATAAACACCGGGGAGCTGTTTTTT
few TRBJ2-7 TRBV28 TRBD1 CASIPGTGTYEQYF TGTGCCAGCATCCCCGGGACAGGGACCTACGAGCAGTACTTC
many TRBJ2-5 TRBV20-1 NA CSARLLEGPQYF TGCAGTGCTAGATTACTAGAGGGGCCCCAGTACTTC
many TRBJ2-7 TRBV20-1 NA CSAPSRIENLEQYF TGCAGTGCCCCCTCCAGAATAGAGAACCTGGAGCAGTACTTC
few TRBJ1-1 TRBV29-1 NA CSGGERTEAFF TGCAGCGGGGGGGAGCGGACTGAAGCTTTCTTT
many TRBJ2-2 TRBV7-6 NA CASSSTADRPNTGELFF TGTGCCAGCAGCTCCACAGCCGACAGGCCCAACACCGGGGAGCTGTTTTTT
NA TRBJ1-5 TRBV18 NA CASSRSNQPQHF TGTGCCAGCTCACGGTCCAATCAGCCCCAGCATTTT
many TRBJ1-2 TRBV14 NA CASSQDSLKDYGYTF TGTGCCAGCAGCCAAGATTCCCTGAAAGACTATGGCTACACCTTC